Sequencing of this TCR beta chain was carried out in a study of T-cell memory formation after mild COVID-19. Across the whole study: TCR clusters were mostly confined to one donor each.

Trimming pared 0 bases from V and 3 bases from J, leaving 8 bases between. CDR1 and CDR2 from the germline V gene are MGHRA and YSYEKL. The CDR3 runs to 15 residues. This clonotype is large in the sample. Its target is unknown. TCRdb independently ran MiXCR on the 5' RACE reads; one entry per CDR3 protein. The table shows about 150,000 distinct CDR3 sequences, with approximately 25% occurring only once. Study-wide results and caveats: CD4+ contracting clones were mainly CM and EM; CD8+ ones, EMRA. Clones from the second wave (peaking day 37) had unconfirmed SARS-CoV-2 specificity.

This chain links TRBV4-1 with TRBJ2-2; no clear D. Input material: PBMCs or a T cell subset sorted from them (not recorded which). The receptor's source is an adult woman who had mild COVID-19 (a few samples of this study predate the infection). Cell type and time point are not known. The CDR3 nucleotides are TGCGCCAGCAGCCAAGATCTGGAGTACACCGGGGAGCTGTTTTTT. Protein sequence: CASSQDLEYTGELFF.